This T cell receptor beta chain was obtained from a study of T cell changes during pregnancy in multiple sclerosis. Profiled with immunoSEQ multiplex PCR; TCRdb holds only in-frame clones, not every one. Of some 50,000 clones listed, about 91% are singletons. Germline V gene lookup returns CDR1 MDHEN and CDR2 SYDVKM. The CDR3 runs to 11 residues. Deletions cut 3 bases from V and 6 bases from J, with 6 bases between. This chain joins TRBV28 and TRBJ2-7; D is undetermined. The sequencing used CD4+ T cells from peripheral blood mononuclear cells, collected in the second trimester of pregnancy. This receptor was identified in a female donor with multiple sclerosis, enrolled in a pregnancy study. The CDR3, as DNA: TGTGCCAGCAGTTTGACTCGCGAGCAGTACTTC. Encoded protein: CASSLTREQYF.